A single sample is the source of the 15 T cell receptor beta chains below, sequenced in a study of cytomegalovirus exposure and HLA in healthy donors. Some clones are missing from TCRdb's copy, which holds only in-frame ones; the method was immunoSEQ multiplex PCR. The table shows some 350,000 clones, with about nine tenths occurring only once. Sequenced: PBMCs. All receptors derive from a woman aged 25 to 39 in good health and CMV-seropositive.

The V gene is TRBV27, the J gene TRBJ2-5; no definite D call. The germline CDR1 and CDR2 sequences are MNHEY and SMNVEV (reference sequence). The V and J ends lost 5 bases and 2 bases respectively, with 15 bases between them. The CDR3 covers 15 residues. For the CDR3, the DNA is TGTGCCAGCAGTCCCAATCACAGATCACAAGAGACCCAGTACTTC. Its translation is CASSPNHRSQETQYF.

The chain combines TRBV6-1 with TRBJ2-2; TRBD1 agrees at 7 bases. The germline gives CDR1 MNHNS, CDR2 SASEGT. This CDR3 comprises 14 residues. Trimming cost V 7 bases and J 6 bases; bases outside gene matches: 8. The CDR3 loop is CASIRTGGPGELFF. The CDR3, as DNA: TGTGCCAGCATTAGGACAGGAGGACCCGGGGAGCTGTTTTTT.

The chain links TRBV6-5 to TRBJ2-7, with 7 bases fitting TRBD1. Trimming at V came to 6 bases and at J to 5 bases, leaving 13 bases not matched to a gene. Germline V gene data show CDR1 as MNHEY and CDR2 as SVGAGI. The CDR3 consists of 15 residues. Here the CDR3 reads CASRATGSGFDEQYF. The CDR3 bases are TGTGCCAGCAGGGCGACAGGGTCGGGTTTTGACGAGCAGTACTTC.

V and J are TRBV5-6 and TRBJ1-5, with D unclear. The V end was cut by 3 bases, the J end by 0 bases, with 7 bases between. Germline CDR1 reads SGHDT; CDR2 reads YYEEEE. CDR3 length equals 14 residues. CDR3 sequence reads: CASSSANSNQPQHF. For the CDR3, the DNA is TGTGCCAGCAGCTCTGCCAATAGCAATCAGCCCCAGCATTTT.

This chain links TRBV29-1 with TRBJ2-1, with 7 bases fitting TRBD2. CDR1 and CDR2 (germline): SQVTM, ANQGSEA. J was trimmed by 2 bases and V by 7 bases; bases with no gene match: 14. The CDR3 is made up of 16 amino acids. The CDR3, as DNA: TGCAGCGCGGGTGACGGCGGGAGCGGCACCTACAATGAGCAGTTCTTC. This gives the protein CSAGDGGSGTYNEQFF.

CDR3: CASSLQGRGEKLFF. The DNA for the CDR3 is TGTGCCAGCAGCTTACAGGGCCGAGGTGAAAAACTGTTTTTT. This sequence joins TRBV7-2 and TRBJ1-4; the D gene is possibly TRBD1 (5 bases). The CDR3 has 14 residues. Germline V lookup: CDR1 SGHTA, CDR2 FQGNSA. V shed 2 bases and J shed 7 bases, with 11 bases lying between them.

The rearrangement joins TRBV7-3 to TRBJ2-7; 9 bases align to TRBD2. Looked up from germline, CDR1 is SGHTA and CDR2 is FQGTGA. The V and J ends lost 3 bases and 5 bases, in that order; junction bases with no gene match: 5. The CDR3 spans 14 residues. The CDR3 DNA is TGTGCCAGCAGCTTGGGCGGGGGGGCCGACGAGCAGTACTTC. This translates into CASSLGGGADEQYF.

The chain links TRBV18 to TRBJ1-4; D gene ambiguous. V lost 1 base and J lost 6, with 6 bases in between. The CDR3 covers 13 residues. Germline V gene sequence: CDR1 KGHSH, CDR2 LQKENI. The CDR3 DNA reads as TGTGCCAGCTCACCACTCCAGGATGAAAAACTGTTTTTT. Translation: CASSPLQDEKLFF.

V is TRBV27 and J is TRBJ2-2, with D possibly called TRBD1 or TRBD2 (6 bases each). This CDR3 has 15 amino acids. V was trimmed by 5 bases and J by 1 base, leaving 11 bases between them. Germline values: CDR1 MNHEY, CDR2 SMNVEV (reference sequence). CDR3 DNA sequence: TGTGCCAGCAGTCCTCGGGGGCGGAACACCGGGGAGCTGTTTTTT. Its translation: CASSPRGRNTGELFF.

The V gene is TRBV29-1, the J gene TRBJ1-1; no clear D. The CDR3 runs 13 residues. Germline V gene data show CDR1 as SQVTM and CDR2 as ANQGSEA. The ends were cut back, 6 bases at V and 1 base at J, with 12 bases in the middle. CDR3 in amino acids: CSVTEGWNTEAFF. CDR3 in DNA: TGCAGCGTAACCGAGGGTTGGAACACTGAAGCTTTCTTT.

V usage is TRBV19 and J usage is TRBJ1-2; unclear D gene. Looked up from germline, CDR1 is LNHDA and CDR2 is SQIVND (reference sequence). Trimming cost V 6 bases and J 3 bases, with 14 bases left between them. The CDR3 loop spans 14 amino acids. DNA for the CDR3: TGTGCCAGTAGGATTAGCGGTGTGGACTATGGCTACACCTTC. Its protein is CASRISGVDYGYTF.

The CDR3 reads CASSRDSSYEQYF. The CDR3 DNA follows: TGTGCCAGCAGTCGGGACAGTTCGTACGAGCAGTACTTC. The V and J genes are TRBV28 and TRBJ2-7; 7 bases agree with TRBD1. The germline V gene has CDR1 MDHEN and CDR2 SYDVKM. The CDR3 has 13 residues. The V segment lost 5 bases and the J segment 4 bases; nucleotides outside the gene matches: 5.

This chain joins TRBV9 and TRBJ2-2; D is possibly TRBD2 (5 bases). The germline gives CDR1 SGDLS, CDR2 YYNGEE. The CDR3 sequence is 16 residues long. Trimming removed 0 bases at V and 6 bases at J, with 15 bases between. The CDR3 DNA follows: TGTGCCAGCAGCGTAGCTAATTCACTAGTTTCCGGGGAGCTGTTTTTT. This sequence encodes CASSVANSLVSGELFF.

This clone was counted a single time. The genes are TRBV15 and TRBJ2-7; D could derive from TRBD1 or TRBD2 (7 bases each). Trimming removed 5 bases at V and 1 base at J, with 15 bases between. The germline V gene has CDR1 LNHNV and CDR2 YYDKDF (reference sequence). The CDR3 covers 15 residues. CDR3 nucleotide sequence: TGTGCCACCAGCCAATCCAGGGGGGGTTCCTACGAGCAGTACTTC. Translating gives CATSQSRGGSYEQYF. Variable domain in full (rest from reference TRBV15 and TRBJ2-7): DAMVIQNPRYQVTQFGKPVTLSCSQTLNHNVMYWYQQKSSQAPKLLFHYYDKDFNNEADTPDNFQSRRPNTSFCFLDIRSPGLGDTAMYLCATSQSRGGSYEQYFGPGTRLTVT.

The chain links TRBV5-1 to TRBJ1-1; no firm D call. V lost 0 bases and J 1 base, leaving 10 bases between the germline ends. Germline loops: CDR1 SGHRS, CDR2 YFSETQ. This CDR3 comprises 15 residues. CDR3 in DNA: TGCGCCAGCAGCTTGGGACCCCGCACGAACACTGAAGCTTTCTTT. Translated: CASSLGPRTNTEAFF.